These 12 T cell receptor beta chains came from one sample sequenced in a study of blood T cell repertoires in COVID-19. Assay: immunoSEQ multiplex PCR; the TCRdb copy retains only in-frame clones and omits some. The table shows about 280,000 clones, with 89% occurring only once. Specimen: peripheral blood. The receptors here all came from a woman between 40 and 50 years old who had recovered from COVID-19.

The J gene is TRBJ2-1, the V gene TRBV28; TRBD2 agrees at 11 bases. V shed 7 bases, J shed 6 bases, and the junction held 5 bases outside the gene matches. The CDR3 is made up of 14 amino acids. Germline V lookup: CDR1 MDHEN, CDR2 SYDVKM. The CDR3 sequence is CASTPGTSGNEQFF. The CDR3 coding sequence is TGTGCCAGCACCCCCGGGACTAGCGGCAATGAGCAGTTCTTC. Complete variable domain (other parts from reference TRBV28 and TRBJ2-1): DVKVTQSSRYLVKRTGEKVFLECVQDMDHENMFWYRQDPGLGLRLIYFSYDVKMKEKGDIPEGYSVSREKKERFSLILESASTNQTSMYLCASTPGTSGNEQFFGPGTRLTVL.

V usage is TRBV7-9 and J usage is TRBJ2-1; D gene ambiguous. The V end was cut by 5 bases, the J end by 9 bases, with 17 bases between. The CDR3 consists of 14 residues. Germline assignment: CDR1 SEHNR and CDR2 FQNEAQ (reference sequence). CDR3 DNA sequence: TGTGCCAGCAGCCGAATCTCGAGCGTGGGTGAGCAGTTCTTC. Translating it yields CASSRISSVGEQFF.

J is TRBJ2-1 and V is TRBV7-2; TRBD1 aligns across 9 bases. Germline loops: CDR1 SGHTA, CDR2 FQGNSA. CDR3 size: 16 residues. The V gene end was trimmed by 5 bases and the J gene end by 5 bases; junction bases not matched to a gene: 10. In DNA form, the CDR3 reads TGTGCCAGCAGCGCAAGAGACCGGGACAGGGACAATGAGCAGTTCTTC. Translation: CASSARDRDRDNEQFF.

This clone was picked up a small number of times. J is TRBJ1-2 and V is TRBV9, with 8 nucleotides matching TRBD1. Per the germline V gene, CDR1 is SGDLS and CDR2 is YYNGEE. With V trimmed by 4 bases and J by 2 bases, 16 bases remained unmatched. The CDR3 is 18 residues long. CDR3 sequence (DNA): TGTGCCAGCAGCCCCTCACCCTCTCTCCGGACAGGGAACTATGGCTACACCTTC. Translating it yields CASSPSPSLRTGNYGYTF.

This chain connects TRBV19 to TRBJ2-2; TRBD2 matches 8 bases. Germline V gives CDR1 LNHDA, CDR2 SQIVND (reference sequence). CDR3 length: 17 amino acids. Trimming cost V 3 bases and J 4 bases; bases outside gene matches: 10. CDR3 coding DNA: TGTGCCAGTAGTATTTCCTCCAGCGGGAGTACCACCGGGGAGCTGTTTTTT. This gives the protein CASSISSSGSTTGELFF.

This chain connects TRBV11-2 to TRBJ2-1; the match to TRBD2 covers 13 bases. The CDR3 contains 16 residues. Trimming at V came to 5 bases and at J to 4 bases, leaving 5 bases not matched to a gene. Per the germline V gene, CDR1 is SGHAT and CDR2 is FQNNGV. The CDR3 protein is CASSTGLAGAYNEQFF. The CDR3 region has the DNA TGTGCCAGCAGCACCGGACTAGCGGGAGCGTACAATGAGCAGTTCTTC.

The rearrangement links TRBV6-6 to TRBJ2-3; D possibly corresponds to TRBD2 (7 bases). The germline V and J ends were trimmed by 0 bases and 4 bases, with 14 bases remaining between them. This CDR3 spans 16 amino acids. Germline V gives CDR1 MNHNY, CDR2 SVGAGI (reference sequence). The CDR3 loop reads CASSYSGGGTPDTQYF. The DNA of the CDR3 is TGTGCCAGCAGTTACTCAGGGGGAGGGACACCAGATACGCAGTATTTT.

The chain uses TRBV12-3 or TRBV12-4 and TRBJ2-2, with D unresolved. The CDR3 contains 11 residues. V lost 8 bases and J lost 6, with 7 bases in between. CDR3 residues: CASQKSGELFF. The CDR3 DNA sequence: TGTGCCAGCCAAAAATCCGGGGAGCTGTTTTTT.

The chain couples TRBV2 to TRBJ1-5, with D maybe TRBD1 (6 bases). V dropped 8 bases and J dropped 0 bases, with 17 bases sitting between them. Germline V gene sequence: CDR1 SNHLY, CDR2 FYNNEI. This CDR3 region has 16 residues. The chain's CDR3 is CASGTPTSLSNQPQHF. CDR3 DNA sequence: TGTGCCAGCGGGACACCAACCTCTCTTAGCAATCAGCCCCAGCATTTT.

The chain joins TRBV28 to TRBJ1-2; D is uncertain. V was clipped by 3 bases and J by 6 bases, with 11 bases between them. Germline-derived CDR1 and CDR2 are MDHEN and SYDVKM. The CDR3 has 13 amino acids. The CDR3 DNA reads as TGTGCCAGCAGTTTCCCAGATTTTAATGGCTACACCTTC. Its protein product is CASSFPDFNGYTF.

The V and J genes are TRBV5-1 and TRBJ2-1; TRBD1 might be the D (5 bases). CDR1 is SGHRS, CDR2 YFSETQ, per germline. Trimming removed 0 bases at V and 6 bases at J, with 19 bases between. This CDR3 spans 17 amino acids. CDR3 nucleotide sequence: TGCGCCAGCAGCTTGGACATAGTGGCAGGGTCGGGCAATGAGCAGTTCTTC. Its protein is CASSLDIVAGSGNEQFF.

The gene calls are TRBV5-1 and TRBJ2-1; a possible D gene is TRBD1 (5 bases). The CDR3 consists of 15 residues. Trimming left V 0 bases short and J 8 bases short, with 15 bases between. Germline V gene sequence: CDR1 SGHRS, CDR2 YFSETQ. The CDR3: CASSLEGNRAHEQFF. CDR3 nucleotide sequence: TGCGCCAGCAGCTTGGAGGGGAACCGTGCCCATGAGCAGTTCTTC.